Listed below are T cell receptor beta chains from one sample, sequenced in a study of T cells in Graves' hyperthyroidism and ophthalmopathy. TCRdb independently ran MiXCR on the multiplex PCR reads; one entry per CDR3 protein. The sample holds 700,000 to 950,000 distinct CDR3 sequences, over 35% seen once. The sample comprised blood. Receptors were obtained from a middle-aged woman with Graves' hyperthyroidism. CDR3s leave out the opening cysteine and the closing phenylalanine or tryptophan. A D gene is named only where the DNA matches it firmly. Clone size, where shown, is once, few, many, or a class for clones that have expanded.

cdr3_aa: ASSHPGTGGYEQY; clone_size: few; d_call: TRBD1; cdr3_length: 13; v_call: TRBV4-1
cdr3_aa: ASSGLKGEQF; clone_size: -; d_call: -; cdr3_length: 10; v_call: TRBV2
cdr3_aa: ASSLALWNTIY; clone_size: many; d_call: -; cdr3_length: 11; v_call: TRBV11-2
cdr3_aa: SVGGRSGGGSGELF; clone_size: few; d_call: TRBD2; cdr3_length: 14; v_call: TRBV29-1
cdr3_aa: ASSPGWRNPWEKLF; clone_size: -; d_call: -; cdr3_length: 14; v_call: TRBV5-8
cdr3_aa: ASLDRENTEAF; clone_size: few; d_call: TRBD1; cdr3_length: 11; v_call: TRBV5-6
cdr3_aa: ASSQVGGLNEKLF; clone_size: few; d_call: -; cdr3_length: 13; v_call: TRBV4-3
cdr3_aa: ASSQIAYEQY; clone_size: -; d_call: -; cdr3_length: 10; v_call: TRBV3-1
cdr3_aa: AIGGMNAEAF; clone_size: -; d_call: -; cdr3_length: 10; v_call: TRBV10-3
cdr3_aa: ASSWNRDTGELF; clone_size: many; d_call: -; cdr3_length: 12; v_call: TRBV7-2
cdr3_aa: ASRDRGLETQY; clone_size: few; d_call: TRBD1; cdr3_length: 11; v_call: TRBV15
cdr3_aa: ASSATGAEGYT; clone_size: many; d_call: TRBD1; cdr3_length: 11; v_call: TRBV6-1
cdr3_aa: ASLEGATYEQY; clone_size: -; d_call: -; cdr3_length: 11; v_call: TRBV6-1
cdr3_aa: ASGRMASGNTTY; clone_size: -; d_call: -; cdr3_length: 12; v_call: TRBV10-3
cdr3_aa: ASSFRGGARETQY; clone_size: many; d_call: -; cdr3_length: 13; v_call: TRBV7-9
cdr3_aa: SVGLETYGYT; clone_size: few; d_call: -; cdr3_length: 10; v_call: TRBV29-1
cdr3_aa: AITPDSNQPQH; clone_size: many; d_call: -; cdr3_length: 11; v_call: TRBV10-3
cdr3_aa: ASSFSEDEPQH; clone_size: many; d_call: -; cdr3_length: 11; v_call: TRBV7-2
cdr3_aa: ASSLPPIAGANVLT; clone_size: few; d_call: -; cdr3_length: 14; v_call: TRBV7-9
cdr3_aa: ASNRRIGASGNTIY; clone_size: -; d_call: -; cdr3_length: 14; v_call: TRBV6-4
cdr3_aa: ASNRDGNTEAF; clone_size: many; d_call: -; cdr3_length: 11; v_call: TRBV19
cdr3_aa: ASRPTGTRNEQY; clone_size: many; d_call: TRBD2; cdr3_length: 12; v_call: TRBV7-9
cdr3_aa: ASSTGDQETQY; clone_size: many; d_call: TRBD1; cdr3_length: 11; v_call: TRBV5-8
cdr3_aa: ASSAPPSGDQPQH; clone_size: -; d_call: -; cdr3_length: 13; v_call: TRBV7-2